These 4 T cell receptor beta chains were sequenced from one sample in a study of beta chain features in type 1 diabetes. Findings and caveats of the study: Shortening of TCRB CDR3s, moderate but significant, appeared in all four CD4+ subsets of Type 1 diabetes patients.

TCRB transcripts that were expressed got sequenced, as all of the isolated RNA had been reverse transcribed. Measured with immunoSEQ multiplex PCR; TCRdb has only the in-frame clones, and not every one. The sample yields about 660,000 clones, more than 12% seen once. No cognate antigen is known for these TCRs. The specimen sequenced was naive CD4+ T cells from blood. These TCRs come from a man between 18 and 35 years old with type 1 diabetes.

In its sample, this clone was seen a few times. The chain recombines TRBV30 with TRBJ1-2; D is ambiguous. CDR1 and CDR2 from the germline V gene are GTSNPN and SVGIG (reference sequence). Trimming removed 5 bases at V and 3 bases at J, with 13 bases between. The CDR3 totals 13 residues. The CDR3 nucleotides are TGTGCCTGGGAAACCGGGAATTACTATGGCTACACCTTC. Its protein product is CAWETGNYYGYTF.

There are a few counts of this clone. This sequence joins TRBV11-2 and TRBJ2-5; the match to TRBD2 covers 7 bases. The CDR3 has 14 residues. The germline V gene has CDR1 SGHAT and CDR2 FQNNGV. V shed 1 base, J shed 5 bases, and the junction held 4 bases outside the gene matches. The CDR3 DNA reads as TGTGCCAGCAGCTTAGCGGGAGGCTGGGAGACCCAGTACTTC. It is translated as CASSLAGGWETQYF. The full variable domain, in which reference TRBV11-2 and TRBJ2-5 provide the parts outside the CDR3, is EAGVAQSPRYKIIEKRQSVAFWCNPISGHATLYWYQQILGQGPKLLIQFQNNGVVDDSQLPKDRFSAERLKGVDSTLKIQPAKLEDSAVYLCASSLAGGWETQYFGPGTRLLVL.

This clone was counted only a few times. CDR3 nucleotide sequence: TGTGCCAGCAGCTTAGCAGTTTATGGGGCCTCTGGAAACACCATATATTTT. Its translation: CASSLAVYGASGNTIYF. J is TRBJ1-3 and V is TRBV7-2, with TRBD1 as a possible D gene (5 bases). This CDR3 spans 17 amino acids. Germline V gene data show CDR1 as SGHTA and CDR2 as FQGNSA. V was cut by 0 bases and J by 0 bases, with 12 bases left in between.

The CDR3 loop reads CARRDGNEKLFF. In nucleotides, the CDR3 is TGTGCCAGACGGGACGGGAATGAAAAACTGTTTTTT. This chain links TRBV2 with TRBJ1-4, with D tentatively TRBD1 (5 bases). This CDR3 comprises 12 residues. V was trimmed by 9 bases and J by 5 bases, leaving 10 bases between them. Germline CDR1 SNHLY, CDR2 FYNNEI.